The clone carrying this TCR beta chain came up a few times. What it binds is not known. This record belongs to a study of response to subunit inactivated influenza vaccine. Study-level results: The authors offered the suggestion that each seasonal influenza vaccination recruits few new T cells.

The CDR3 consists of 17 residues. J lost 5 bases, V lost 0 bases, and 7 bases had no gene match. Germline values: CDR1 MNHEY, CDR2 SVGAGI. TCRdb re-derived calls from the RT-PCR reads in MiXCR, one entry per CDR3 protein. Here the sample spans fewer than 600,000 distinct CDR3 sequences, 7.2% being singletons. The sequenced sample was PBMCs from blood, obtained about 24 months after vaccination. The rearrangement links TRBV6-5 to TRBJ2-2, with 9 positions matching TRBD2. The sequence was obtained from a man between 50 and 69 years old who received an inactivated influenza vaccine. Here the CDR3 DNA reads TGTGCCAGCAGTTACTCCAAGACTAGCGGCGCTACCGGGGAGCTGTTTTTT. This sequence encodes CASSYSKTSGATGELFF.